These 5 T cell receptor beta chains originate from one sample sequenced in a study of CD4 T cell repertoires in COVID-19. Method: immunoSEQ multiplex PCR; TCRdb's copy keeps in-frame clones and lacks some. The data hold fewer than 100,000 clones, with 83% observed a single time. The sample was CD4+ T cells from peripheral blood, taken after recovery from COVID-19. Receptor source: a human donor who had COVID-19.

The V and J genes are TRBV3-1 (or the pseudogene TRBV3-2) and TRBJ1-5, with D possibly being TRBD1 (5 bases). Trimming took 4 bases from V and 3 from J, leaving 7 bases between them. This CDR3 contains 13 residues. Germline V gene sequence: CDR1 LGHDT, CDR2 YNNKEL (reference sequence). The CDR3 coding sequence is TGTGCCAGCAGCCCGGGGACCAATCAGCCCCAGCATTTT. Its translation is CASSPGTNQPQHF.

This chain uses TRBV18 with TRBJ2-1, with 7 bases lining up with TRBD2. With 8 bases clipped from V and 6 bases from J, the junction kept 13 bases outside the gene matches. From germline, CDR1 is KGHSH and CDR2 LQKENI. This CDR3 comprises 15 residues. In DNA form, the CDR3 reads TGTGCCAGCCTTGGGGGGGGTAATTCTCTCAATGAGCAGTTCTTC. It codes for CASLGGGNSLNEQFF.

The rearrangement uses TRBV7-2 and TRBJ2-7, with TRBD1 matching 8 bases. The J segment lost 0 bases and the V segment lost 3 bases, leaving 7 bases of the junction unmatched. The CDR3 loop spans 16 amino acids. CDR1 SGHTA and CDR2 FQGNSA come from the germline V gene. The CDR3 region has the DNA TGTGCCAGCAGCTTTCCAAGGACAGGGAACTCCTACGAGCAGTACTTC. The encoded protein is CASSFPRTGNSYEQYF.

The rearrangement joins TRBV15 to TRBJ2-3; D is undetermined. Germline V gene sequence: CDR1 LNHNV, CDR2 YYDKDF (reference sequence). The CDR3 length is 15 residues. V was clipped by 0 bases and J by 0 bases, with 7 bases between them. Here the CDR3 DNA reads TGTGCCACCAGCAGAGATTTAGTTAGCACAGATACGCAGTATTTT. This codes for CATSRDLVSTDTQYF. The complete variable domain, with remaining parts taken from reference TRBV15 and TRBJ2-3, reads DAMVIQNPRYQVTQFGKPVTLSCSQTLNHNVMYWYQQKSSQAPKLLFHYYDKDFNNEADTPDNFQSRRPNTSFCFLDIRSPGLGDTAMYLCATSRDLVSTDTQYFGPGTRLTVL.

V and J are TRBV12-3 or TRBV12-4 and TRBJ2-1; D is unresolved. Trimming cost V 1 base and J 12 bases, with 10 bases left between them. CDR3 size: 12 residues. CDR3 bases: TGTGCCAGCAGTTTAGACCACTCCCGGCAGTTCTTC. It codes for CASSLDHSRQFF.